These T cell receptor beta chains were read from a single sample in a study of graft-versus-host responses after intestinal transplantation. TCRdb keeps only in-frame clones here, not all; method: immunoSEQ multiplex PCR. In the table there are more than 20,000 clones, 83% of which are singletons. Specimen: PBMCs, collected 28 days after intestinal transplant. The receptors were sampled from a human patient who received an intestinal transplant, so some T cells may come from the graft donor. Each CDR3 is given with its conserved first and last residue. D genes are given only for firm matches. Some rows mark clone size as missing; the rest say once, few, many or name a class of expanded clone.

clone_size j_call d_call v_call cdr3_aa cdr3_nt
. TRBJ2-7 . TRBV7-2 CASSLAFYEQYF TGTGCCAGCAGCTTAGCCTTCTACGAGCAGTACTTC
. TRBJ2-5 . TRBV15 CATSRVGVNQETQYF TGTGCCACCAGCAGAGTAGGGGTAAACCAAGAGACCCAGTACTTC
. TRBJ2-3 . TRBV7-2 CASSRYFSSTDTQYF TGTGCCAGCAGCCGCTACTTCTCTAGCACAGATACGCAGTATTTT
once TRBJ2-3 . TRBV4-1 CASSQDLSGGYRGDTQYF TGCGCCAGCAGCCAAGATCTGAGCGGGGGCTACAGGGGAGATACGCAGTATTTT
. TRBJ2-7 . TRBV7-3 CASSLTFQGRPYEQYF TGTGCCAGCAGCTTAACGTTCCAGGGTAGGCCCTACGAGCAGTACTTC
. TRBJ2-1 TRBD2 TRBV10-3 CAIKSETSGMNEQFF TGTGCCATCAAATCGGAGACTAGCGGGATGAATGAGCAGTTCTTC
. TRBJ1-1 TRBD1 TRBV14 CASRRTGGSTEAFF TGTGCCAGCCGCCGGACAGGCGGGAGCACTGAAGCTTTCTTT
. TRBJ2-1 . TRBV27 CASHSTTYNEQFF TGTGCCAGCCACAGTACGACCTACAATGAGCAGTTCTTC
. TRBJ1-1 . TRBV4-1 CASSQEIFGAGPLEAFF TGCGCCAGCAGCCAAGAGATTTTTGGGGCCGGGCCCCTTGAAGCTTTCTTT
. TRBJ2-1 . TRBV6-5 CASSVLEGDYNEQFF TGTGCCAGCAGTGTTCTAGAGGGGGACTACAATGAGCAGTTCTTC
. TRBJ2-2 . TRBV5-6 CASSLGGTGELFF TGTGCCAGCAGCTTGGGGGGAACCGGGGAGCTGTTTTTT
. TRBJ2-5 . TRBV7-9 CASSLEGEGETQYF TGTGCCAGCAGCTTAGAGGGAGAGGGGGAGACCCAGTACTTC
. TRBJ2-7 . TRBV7-9 CASSDTGTGEQYF TGTGCCAGCAGCGATACAGGGACGGGCGAGCAGTACTTC
. TRBJ2-5 TRBD2 TRBV12-5 CASGRLAVQETQYF TGTGCTAGTGGACGACTAGCGGTACAAGAGACCCAGTACTTC
. TRBJ2-7 TRBD2 TRBV11-2 CASSDPPGTSGYEQYF TGTGCCAGCAGCGATCCACCCGGGACTAGCGGCTACGAGCAGTACTTC
. TRBJ2-5 TRBD2 TRBV2 CASSDTSGGGPQETQYF TGTGCCAGCAGTGATACTAGCGGGGGAGGACCTCAAGAGACCCAGTACTTC
. TRBJ1-1 . TRBV5-4 CASSLFGGYMNTEAFF TGTGCCAGCAGCTTGTTCGGGGGATACATGAACACTGAAGCTTTCTTT
. TRBJ1-1 . TRBV19 CASTRREGLVTEAFF TGTGCCAGTACCAGGCGGGAGGGACTGGTCACTGAAGCTTTCTTT
. TRBJ1-1 TRBD1 TRBV2 CASSITGTENTEAFF TGTGCCAGCAGTATCACCGGGACAGAGAACACTGAAGCTTTCTTT
. TRBJ1-1 TRBD1 TRBV10-3 CAISRQGVGTEAFF TGTGCCATCAGTCGACAGGGGGTTGGCACTGAAGCTTTCTTT
. TRBJ2-7 . TRBV10-1 CASSEKVGYEQYF TGCGCCAGCAGTGAGAAAGTCGGCTACGAGCAGTACTTC
. TRBJ2-3 . TRBV2 CASSARGNPTDTQYF TGTGCCAGCAGTGCAAGGGGGAATCCCACAGATACGCAGTATTTT
. TRBJ1-5 TRBD1 TRBV30 CAWSYGTGSLNQPQHF TGTGCCTGGAGTTACGGGACAGGGTCTCTCAATCAGCCCCAGCATTTT
. TRBJ2-3 TRBD2 TRBV29-1 CSVEQTWTSGGDTDTQYF TGCAGCGTTGAACAGACCTGGACTAGCGGGGGGGACACAGATACGCAGTATTTT
few TRBJ1-6 TRBD1 TRBV6-5 CASGGQGAGSPLHF TGTGCCAGCGGTGGACAGGGGGCAGGTTCACCCCTCCACTTT
. TRBJ2-5 TRBD2 TRBV30 CAWTTGLAVQETQYF TGTGCCTGGACCACCGGACTAGCGGTCCAAGAGACCCAGTACTTC
. TRBJ2-1 TRBD2 TRBV6-4 CASSDGTSGYNEQFF TGTGCCAGCAGTGACGGGACTAGCGGGTACAATGAGCAGTTCTTC
. TRBJ2-7 TRBD1 TRBV27 CASSSSTLTHRDRAYEQYF TGTGCCAGCAGTTCCTCTACCTTAACCCACCGGGACAGAGCCTACGAGCAGTACTTC
. TRBJ2-7 . TRBV6-5 CASSYRVNYEQYF TGTGCCAGCAGTTACAGGGTTAACTACGAGCAGTACTTC
. TRBJ1-2 TRBD1 TRBV11-2 CASSLGRGQGYGYTF TGTGCCAGCAGCTTAGGTCGGGGACAGGGCTATGGCTACACCTTC
. TRBJ2-2 . TRBV6-5 CASKDGELFF TGTGCCAGCAAGGACGGGGAGCTGTTTTTT
once TRBJ1-6 . TRBV27 CASRGGEFINSPLHF TGTGCCAGCAGGGGGGGGGAGTTTATCAATTCACCCCTCCACTTT
. TRBJ1-2 TRBD1 TRBV10-3 CAIREGQGVAFDGYTF TGTGCCATAAGGGAGGGACAGGGAGTTGCCTTTGATGGCTACACCTTC
. TRBJ1-4 . TRBV6-1 CASSEAQGTNEKLFF TGTGCCAGCAGTGAAGCTCAGGGGACTAATGAAAAACTGTTTTTT
few TRBJ2-2 TRBD2 TRBV5-1 CASSGLWTLGLAEGGGELFF TGCGCCAGCAGCGGACTTTGGACCCTGGGACTAGCGGAGGGGGGCGGGGAGCTGTTTTTT
. TRBJ2-7 TRBD2 TRBV7-9 CASSSPGGAPTKYF TGTGCCAGCAGCTCACCGGGGGGGGCCCCTACGAAGTACTTC
. TRBJ1-3 . TRBV11-2 CASSEYGGGNTIYF TGTGCCAGCAGTGAATACGGGGGCGGAAACACCATATATTTT
. TRBJ1-5 . TRBV4-1 CASSQSGHTRGNQPQHF TGCGCCAGCAGCCAATCGGGGCACACGAGGGGCAATCAGCCCCAGCATTTT
. TRBJ2-3 . TRBV7-3 CASSLRVPDTQYF TGTGCCAGCAGCTTAAGGGTCCCAGATACGCAGTATTTT
. TRBJ2-3 TRBD2 TRBV7-2 CASSLGIAGGVTDTQYF TGTGCCAGCAGCTTAGGAATAGCGGGGGGGGTAACAGATACGCAGTATTTT
. TRBJ1-1 . TRBV5-1 CASSPRGRAEAFF TGCGCCAGCAGCCCACGGGGGCGGGCTGAAGCTTTCTTT
. TRBJ1-1 . TRBV7-3 CASSPGLPNTEAFF TGTGCCAGCAGCCCGGGACTTCCGAACACTGAAGCTTTCTTT
. TRBJ1-6 TRBD1 TRBV6-5 CASGPDRGNSPLHF TGTGCCAGCGGCCCTGACAGGGGGAATTCACCCCTCCACTTT
. TRBJ1-1 . TRBV6-6 CASSYATDVNTEAFF TGTGCCAGCAGTTACGCAACGGATGTGAACACTGAAGCTTTCTTT
. TRBJ2-3 . TRBV28 CASSLGGRQGPDTQYF TGTGCCAGCAGCTTGGGGGGGCGACAGGGACCAGATACGCAGTATTTT
. TRBJ2-5 TRBD1 TRBV7-2 CASSPFTGGYETQYF TGTGCCAGCAGCCCATTTACAGGGGGGTACGAGACCCAGTACTTC
. TRBJ2-7 TRBD2 TRBV5-8 CASSWTSGKLSSYEQYF TGTGCCAGCAGCTGGACTAGCGGGAAATTATCCTCCTACGAGCAGTACTTC
. TRBJ2-3 TRBD2 TRBV9 CASSHPLAGGPDTQYF TGTGCCAGCAGCCATCCCCTAGCGGGAGGGCCAGATACGCAGTATTTT
. TRBJ1-5 . TRBV5-8 CASSLWSGNQPQHF TGTGCCAGCAGCTTGTGGTCAGGAAATCAGCCCCAGCATTTT
. TRBJ2-1 TRBD2 TRBV5-1 CASSTGTSGGNEQFF TGCGCCAGCAGTACCGGGACTAGCGGAGGCAATGAGCAGTTCTTC
. TRBJ2-1 . TRBV6-5 CASSSGTLSYNEQFF TGTGCCAGCAGCTCCGGGACCCTGTCCTACAATGAGCAGTTCTTC
. TRBJ2-7 TRBD2 TRBV19 CASSRSGTSNEQYF TGTGCCAGTAGTAGGTCCGGGACTAGTAACGAGCAGTACTTC
once TRBJ2-7 TRBD2 TRBV14 CASSDGGGKDFYEQYF TGTGCCAGCAGCGATGGCGGGGGGAAGGACTTCTACGAGCAGTACTTC
once TRBJ2-1 TRBD2 TRBV7-9 CASSLLRGGRSFYNEQFF TGTGCCAGCAGCTTATTACGGGGGGGCCGTTCTTTTTACAATGAGCAGTTCTTC
. TRBJ2-1 . TRBV7-6 CASSLTGVRGNEQFF TGTGCCAGCAGCTTGACGGGAGTACGGGGCAATGAGCAGTTCTTC
. TRBJ1-2 TRBD1 TRBV19 CASSISPTGPLRGYTF TGTGCCAGTAGTATCTCCCCGACAGGGCCCCTCAGAGGCTACACCTTC
. TRBJ1-3 . TRBV7-6 CASSPKWAGGNTIYF TGTGCCAGCAGCCCGAAATGGGCGGGGGGAAACACCATATATTTT
. TRBJ2-7 TRBD1 TRBV18 CASSPPVMDREAYEQYF TGTGCCAGCTCACCACCGGTAATGGACAGGGAAGCCTACGAGCAGTACTTC
. TRBJ2-5 . TRBV13 CASSLKGEETQYF TGTGCCAGCAGCTTAAAAGGGGAAGAGACCCAGTACTTC